Below, one T cell receptor (beta chain) is given with its context. The ends were cut back, 0 bases at V and 5 bases at J, with 11 bases in the middle. Germline values: CDR1 SGHRS, CDR2 YFSETQ. CDR3 length: 15 residues. Primers: 60 Vbeta forward and 13 Jbeta reverse. The table came from immunoSEQ multiplex PCR; TCRdb's copy has only in-frame clones and leaves some out. The sample lists some 160,000 clones; about 73% were seen once. The data originate from a study of cytomegalovirus exposure and HLA in healthy donors. The clonotype originates from a woman aged 40 to 50 in good health and CMV-seronegative. The chain recombines TRBV5-1 with TRBJ1-4; D might be TRBD1 (5 bases). Specimen: PBMCs. CDR3 region: CASSLVRDRNEKLFF. In nucleotides, the CDR3 is TGCGCCAGCAGCTTGGTTAGAGACAGAAATGAAAAACTGTTTTTT.